These 27 T cell receptor beta chains were all obtained from the same sample, sequenced in a study of blood T cell repertoires in COVID-19. The protocol was immunoSEQ multiplex PCR, while the TCRdb copy is restricted to in-frame clones and leaves out a portion. The sample has about 150,000 clones; over 80% are singletons. The sample comprised peripheral blood. All receptors derive from a woman aged 50 to 60 with acute or convalescent COVID-19.

The J gene is TRBJ2-7, the V gene TRBV24-1; perhaps TRBD2 as D (5 bases). The CDR3 consists of 13 residues. V was clipped by 7 bases and J by 7 bases, with 16 bases between them. Germline V CDR1 and CDR2: KGHDR, SFDVKD. The CDR3 coding sequence is TGTGCCACCAGGGACTGGGATTCTAGAGAGCAGTACTTC. It yields the protein CATRDWDSREQYF.

The genes are TRBV6-1 and TRBJ1-2, with a weak D call TRBD1 (6 bases). The CDR3 sequence is 15 residues long. Germline CDR1 and CDR2: MNHNS and SASEGT. V was clipped by 2 bases and J by 2 bases, with 12 bases between them. CDR3 DNA sequence: TGTGCCAGCAGTGAATTGGGGGCGCCGAACTATGGCTACACCTTC. Translation gives CASSELGAPNYGYTF.

The CDR3: CATSDWGRGEAFF. CDR3 nucleotides: TGTGCCACCAGTGATTGGGGGCGAGGTGAAGCTTTCTTT. V and J are TRBV24-1 and TRBJ1-1, with a possible D match to TRBD1 (6 bases). Germline loops: CDR1 KGHDR, CDR2 SFDVKD. The CDR3 covers 13 residues. V was pared by 2 bases and J by 7 bases, with 10 bases between.

The chain couples TRBV5-1 to TRBJ2-2, with 9 nucleotides matching TRBD1. Per the germline V gene, CDR1 is SGHRS and CDR2 is YFSETQ. V was clipped by 4 bases and J by 4 bases; unmatched bases: 5. The CDR3 sequence is 15 residues long. The CDR3 coding sequence is TGCGCCAGCAGCGTACTGACAGGGGGCACCGGGGAGCTGTTTTTT. Its protein is CASSVLTGGTGELFF.

The chain carries TRBV2 and TRBJ2-1; possible D gene TRBD2, 5 bases. The V gene lost 8 bases and the J gene lost 6 bases, with 23 bases spanning the gap. In germline, CDR1 is SNHLY, CDR2 FYNNEI. This CDR3 is built from 16 residues. In nucleotides, the CDR3 is TGTGCCAGCTATCTGCGGGTTGTCTACTCTCGCAATGAGCAGTTCTTC. It yields the protein CASYLRVVYSRNEQFF. The whole variable domain, remainder taken from reference TRBV2 and TRBJ2-1, is EPEVTQTPSHQVTQMGQEVILRCVPISNHLYFYWYRQILGQKVEFLVSFYNNEISEKSEIFDDQFSVERPDGSNFTLKIRSTKLEDSAMYFCASYLRVVYSRNEQFFGPGTRLTVL.

The gene calls are TRBV5-6 and TRBJ2-7; 9 nucleotides line up with TRBD2. The CDR3 loop spans 16 amino acids. The germline V gene has CDR1 SGHDT and CDR2 YYEEEE. The trim removed 0 bases at V and 9 bases at J, leaving 13 bases unmatched. This chain's CDR3 is CASSLGERLAALGQYF. In DNA, the CDR3 is TGTGCCAGCAGCTTGGGGGAGCGACTAGCGGCCCTTGGGCAGTACTTC.

V and J are TRBV10-3 and TRBJ1-1, with 7 bases fitting TRBD1. The trim removed 6 bases at V and 0 bases at J, leaving 10 bases unmatched. From germline, CDR1 is ENHRY and CDR2 SYGVKD. The CDR3 has 16 residues. The CDR3, as DNA: TGTGCCATCAGCTCCACAGGGGAGTGGATGAACACTGAAGCTTTCTTT. Amino acids: CAISSTGEWMNTEAFF.

V is TRBV2 and J is TRBJ2-3; 8 bases match TRBD2. The CDR3 spans 17 residues. Per the germline V gene, CDR1 is SNHLY and CDR2 is FYNNEI. The V gene end was trimmed by 6 bases and the J gene end by 0 bases; junction bases not matched to a gene: 11. The CDR3 DNA sequence: TGTGCCAGCAGCGACCTGGGACTAGGTAATAGCACAGATACGCAGTATTTT. Translation: CASSDLGLGNSTDTQYF. The complete variable domain, with remaining parts taken from reference TRBV2 and TRBJ2-3, reads EPEVTQTPSHQVTQMGQEVILRCVPISNHLYFYWYRQILGQKVEFLVSFYNNEISEKSEIFDDQFSVERPDGSNFTLKIRSTKLEDSAMYFCASSDLGLGNSTDTQYFGPGTRLTVL.

This clone was counted a few times. V gene TRBV12-3 or TRBV12-4 combines with J gene TRBJ1-1, with TRBD1 identical over 9 bases. This CDR3 has 12 amino acids. With 7 bases clipped from V and 4 bases from J, the junction kept 1 base outside the gene matches. The CDR3 loop is CASTGQGTEAFF. The CDR3 DNA follows: TGTGCCAGCACGGGACAGGGCACTGAAGCTTTCTTT.

The V call is TRBV19, the J call TRBJ2-7, with 9 bases aligning to TRBD1. This CDR3 contains 15 residues. Germline V gene sequence: CDR1 LNHDA, CDR2 SQIVND (reference sequence). The V segment lost 3 bases and the J segment 1 base; nucleotides outside the gene matches: 4. The CDR3 DNA follows: TGTGCCAGTAGTATGTTGGGGACAGGGTCCTACGAGCAGTACTTC. Protein product: CASSMLGTGSYEQYF.

This chain joins TRBV11-2 and TRBJ2-3, with 8 bases lining up with TRBD1. The CDR3 sequence is 16 residues long. Trimming cost V 0 bases and J 7 bases; bases outside gene matches: 9. The V gene's germline CDR1 is SGHAT and CDR2 FQNNGV. The CDR3 DNA follows: TGTGCCAGCAGCTTAGAATGGAGGACAGGGTGGAATACGCAGTATTTT. It encodes CASSLEWRTGWNTQYF.

A single count supports this clone. The chain recombines TRBV4-2 with TRBJ2-3; 9 bases are a match to TRBD2. The germline CDR1 and CDR2 sequences are LGHNA and YNFKEQ. The CDR3 length is 15 residues. The V segment lost 4 bases and the J segment 5 bases; nucleotides outside the gene matches: 7. The CDR3 DNA reads TGTGCCAGCAGCCGATTAGCGGGAGAAATAGATACGCAGTATTTT. Translating gives CASSRLAGEIDTQYF.

The gene calls are TRBV9 and TRBJ2-2, with D possibly TRBD2 on 6 matching bases. Deletions cut 0 bases from V and 5 bases from J, with 14 bases between. The length of the CDR3 is 16 residues. Germline CDR1 reads SGDLS; CDR2 reads YYNGEE. The CDR3 loop reads CASSVDVGGRTGELFF. CDR3 nucleotide sequence: TGTGCCAGCAGCGTAGATGTGGGGGGTCGTACCGGGGAGCTGTTTTTT.

This sequence joins TRBV7-9 and TRBJ1-4, with 8 bases fitting TRBD1. The CDR3 covers 14 residues. V was pared by 5 bases and J by 8 bases, with 7 bases of the junction left unmatched. Germline lookup yields CDR1 SEHNR and CDR2 FQNEAQ (reference sequence). The CDR3 coding sequence is TGTGCCAGCAGCCCAGGGGGCCTGGAAGAAAAACTGTTTTTT. Its protein is CASSPGGLEEKLFF.

The genes are TRBV3-1 (or the pseudogene TRBV3-2) and TRBJ2-3; 7 bases map to TRBD1. The germline CDR1 and CDR2 sequences are LGHDT and YNNKEL (reference sequence). The CDR3 consists of 16 residues. J gave up 1 base and V 0 bases, and 4 bases lay outside the gene matches. CDR3 protein: CASSQDIGTGTDTQYF. CDR3 coding DNA: TGTGCCAGCAGCCAAGATATAGGGACAGGCACAGATACGCAGTATTTT.

The chain employs TRBV3-1 (or the pseudogene TRBV3-2) and TRBJ1-5; 9 bases line up with TRBD1. Germline loops: CDR1 LGHDT, CDR2 YNNKEL (reference sequence). This CDR3 has 19 amino acids. Trimming took 1 base from V and 0 from J; bases not matched to a gene: 10. This CDR3 reads CASSQGPGQGPFSNQPQHF. CDR3 sequence (DNA): TGTGCCAGCAGCCAAGGTCCGGGACAGGGACCCTTTAGCAATCAGCCCCAGCATTTT.

V and J are TRBV15 and TRBJ1-4; tentatively, D is TRBD1 (5 bases). The CDR3 length is 13 residues. V shed 11 bases and J shed 8 bases, with 18 bases lying between them. CDR1 LNHNV and CDR2 YYDKDF come from the germline V gene (reference sequence). In DNA, the CDR3 is TGTGCCTCCCGGCGGGGGAACGGGGAAAAACTGTTTTTT. Translation: CASRRGNGEKLFF.

This clone was seen just once. The V gene is TRBV19, the J gene TRBJ2-1; 9 bases line up with TRBD1. Germline assignment: CDR1 LNHDA and CDR2 SQIVND (reference sequence). The V segment lost 4 bases and the J segment 8 bases; nucleotides outside the gene matches: 12. The CDR3 totals 16 residues. The CDR3 DNA sequence: TGTGCCAGTAGTACCTTACCGGGACAGGGATCCCATGAGCAGTTCTTC. It encodes CASSTLPGQGSHEQFF.

The chain couples TRBV7-8 to TRBJ1-1, with TRBD1 matching over 8 bases. The CDR3 runs to 13 residues. V trimming: 3 bases; J trimming: 5 bases; junction bases outside the gene matches: 2. The germline CDR1 and CDR2 sequences are SGHVS and FQNEAQ. The CDR3 region has the DNA TGTGCCAGCAGCTTGGACAGGGATACTGAAGCTTTCTTT. Encoded protein: CASSLDRDTEAFF.

In its sample, this clone was seen once. V is TRBV28 and J is TRBJ2-5, with D possibly TRBD2 on 7 matching bases. CDR3 length equals 14 residues. Germline loops: CDR1 MDHEN, CDR2 SYDVKM. Trimming removed 7 bases at V and 5 bases at J, with 17 bases between. The CDR3 loop reads CASKRGGPRETQYF. The CDR3 DNA sequence: TGTGCCAGCAAAAGGGGGGGACCGAGGGAGACCCAGTACTTC.

The genes are TRBV7-3 and TRBJ1-6, with a weak D call TRBD1 (6 bases). The CDR3 is 15 amino acids. Germline V gene sequence: CDR1 SGHTA, CDR2 FQGTGA. The V gene lost 3 bases and the J gene lost 4 bases, with 10 bases spanning the gap. CDR3 nucleotide sequence: TGTGCCAGCAGCTTGGGGACACCTTATAATTCACCCCTCCACTTT. Residues: CASSLGTPYNSPLHF.

The chain is built from TRBV27 and TRBJ2-3; unclear D gene. The CDR3 length is 14 residues. V was clipped by 6 bases and J by 2 bases, with 12 bases between them. The germline gives CDR1 MNHEY, CDR2 SMNVEV (reference sequence). The DNA for the CDR3 is TGTGCCAGCAGCTTTATATCCTTCACAGATACGCAGTATTTT. Its translation: CASSFISFTDTQYF.

The CDR3 bases are TGTGCCAGCAGTTTAGCTAGCGGGAGGTACAATGAGCAGTTCTTC. This translates into CASSLASGRYNEQFF. The chain has TRBV27 and TRBJ2-1; 11 bases agree with TRBD2. Germline CDR1 and CDR2: MNHEY and SMNVEV (reference sequence). The J segment lost 4 bases and the V segment lost 2 bases, leaving 1 base of the junction unmatched. The CDR3 contains 15 residues.

The chain employs TRBV3-1 (or the pseudogene TRBV3-2) and TRBJ2-2; 9 bases are a match to TRBD1. Germline CDR1 and CDR2: LGHDT and YNNKEL (reference sequence). V lost 2 bases and J lost 4; bases outside the gene matches: 5. The CDR3 runs to 16 residues. Here the CDR3 reads CASSQIMGQGTGELFF. CDR3 DNA: TGTGCCAGCAGCCAAATAATGGGACAGGGCACCGGGGAGCTGTTTTTT.

This clone appeared a single time. This chain uses TRBV7-6 with TRBJ2-7; 7 bases agree with TRBD1. From germline, CDR1 is SGHVS and CDR2 FNYEAQ. With 2 bases clipped from V and 2 bases from J, the junction kept 3 bases outside the gene matches. The CDR3 loop spans 14 amino acids. CDR3 loop: CASSLRGQTYEQYF. The CDR3 DNA is TGTGCCAGCAGCTTACGGGGACAGACCTACGAGCAGTACTTC.

The chain links TRBV5-4 to TRBJ2-7; D is undetermined. CDR3 length equals 14 residues. The V end lost 4 bases, the J end lost 0 bases, and 11 bases lay between the germline ends. Germline V gene lookup returns CDR1 SGHNT and CDR2 YYREEE (reference sequence). CDR3 coding DNA: TGTGCCAGCAGCGCACTTTTGAGCTCCTACGAGCAGTACTTC. As protein: CASSALLSSYEQYF.

The chain uses TRBV9 and TRBJ1-2; TRBD1 matches at 7 bases. The CDR3 has 15 residues. After removal of 2 bases from V and 0 bases from J, the junction contained 4 bases not matched to a gene. The V gene's germline CDR1 is SGDLS and CDR2 YYNGEE. The chain's CDR3 is CASSVTTGANYGYTF. The CDR3 DNA reads as TGTGCCAGCAGCGTGACAACAGGGGCTAACTATGGCTACACCTTC.